The 2 T cell receptor beta chains reported below all come from one sample, sequenced in a study of tumor and adjacent non-tumor tissue in lung cancer. No cell sorting was done before RNA was extracted from the tissue. TCRbeta libraries were built with three rounds of nested PCR, modified from ARM-PCR. In TCRdb, the multiplex PCR reads were re-called with MiXCR into one record per CDR3 protein. The sample holds about 82,000 distinct CDR3 sequences; around 77% are singletons and the top ten take about an eighth. The specimen sequenced was lung tumor tissue. The receptors were gathered from a woman between 45 and 60 years old with non-small cell lung cancer.

This chain connects TRBV6-1 to TRBJ2-2, with unresolved D. The V end was cut by 6 bases, the J end by 9 bases, with 17 bases between. Germline values: CDR1 MNHNS, CDR2 SASEGT. This CDR3 region has 14 residues. CDR3: CASSPGARTWELFF. CDR3 bases: TGTGCCAGCAGCCCGGGTGCCAGAACCTGGGAGCTGTTTTTT.

Worth noting for this clonotype: This sequence may be a read error, since a much larger clone differs from it by one base. V is TRBV4-2 and J is TRBJ2-3; D not resolved. The CDR3 runs to 15 residues. Germline V gene lookup returns CDR1 LGHNA and CDR2 YNFKEQ. Trimming stripped 4 bases from V and 8 bases from J, with 19 bases between. The CDR3 here is CASSPSIVRAVTQYF. The CDR3, as DNA: TGTGCCAGCAGCCCCTCCATAGTAAGGGCGGTTACGCAGTATTTT.